A selection of T cell receptor beta chains follows, all from one sample in a study of identical twins. Via MiXCR, TCRdb re-called the 5' RACE reads, giving one row per CDR3 protein. The sample lists about 450,000 distinct CDR3 sequences, about 18% seen once, with around 12% in the top ten. Sequencing was performed on naive T cells sorted from blood. The receptor set was obtained from a man aged 50 to 59 in good health. Both conserved end residues are part of each CDR3. Fields, in order: D gene, clone size, V gene, J gene, CDR3 protein, CDR3 DNA. D genes are given only for firm matches. Not every row has a clone size; where given, it reads once, few, many or a size class.

>TRBD2|.|TRBV27|TRBJ2-1
CATQRERSPYNEQFF
TGTGCCACCCAGCGGGAGCGATCCCCCTACAATGAGCAGTTCTTC
>TRBD1|many|TRBV5-6|TRBJ1-2
CASSPGGTVYGYTF
TGTGCCAGCAGTCCCGGCGGGACAGTATATGGCTACACCTTC
>.|.|TRBV5-1|TRBJ2-7
CASSLAAEYYEQYF
TGCGCCAGCAGCTTGGCGGCAGAATACTACGAGCAGTACTTC
>.|.|TRBV12-3/TRBV12-4|TRBJ2-3
CASSSSWGGTDTQYF
TGTGCCAGCAGCTCTAGTTGGGGGGGCACAGATACGCAGTATTTT
>.|.|TRBV25-1|TRBJ2-7
CASSETGISYEQHF
TGTGCCAGCAGTGAAACAGGAATCTCCTACGAGCAGCACTTC
>TRBD2|few|TRBV7-3|TRBJ2-3
CASSLNSGIGDTQYF
TGTGCCAGCAGCTTAAACAGCGGGATAGGAGATACGCAGTATTTT
>.|.|TRBV5-1|TRBJ1-6
CASSVTGNEGDIHHF
TGCGCCAGCAGCGTCACCGGGAACGAAGGTGATATTCACCACTTT
>.|.|TRBV12-3/TRBV12-4|TRBJ2-5
CASRVAPGPSYF
TGTGCCAGCAGGGTAGCCCCGGGACCCTCCTACTTC
>.|few|TRBV29-1|TRBJ1-1
CSVRRNTEAFF
TGCAGCGTTCGACGAAACACTGAAGCTTTCTTT
>.|many|TRBV7-9|TRBJ2-3
CASSPRGSGTDTQYF
TGTGCCAGCAGCCCCAGGGGTAGCGGCACAGATACGCAGTATTTT
>TRBD2|few|TRBV20-1|TRBJ2-3
CSARTSGATTDTQYF
TGCAGTGCTAGGACTAGCGGGGCGACCACAGATACGCAGTATTTT
>.|.|TRBV27|TRBJ2-2
CASKVTWGGELFF
TGTGCCAGCAAGGTTACGTGGGGCGGGGAGCTGTTTTTT
>TRBD2|.|TRBV15|TRBJ2-7
CATSNGLAGGPAEQYF
TGTGCCACCAGCAACGGACTAGCGGGAGGGCCAGCCGAGCAGTACTTC
>.|.|TRBV5-6|TRBJ2-3
CASSRPDDTQYF
TGTGCCAGCAGCCGACCCGATGATACGCAGTATTTT
>.|.|TRBV20-1|TRBJ2-7
CSAGGGFKDYEQYF
TGCAGTGCTGGGGGCGGGTTCAAGGACTACGAGCAGTACTTC
>.|many|TRBV4-3|TRBJ1-4
CASSLEGGEKLFF
TGCGCCAGCAGCCTCGAAGGAGGTGAAAAACTGTTTTTT
>.|few|TRBV29-1|TRBJ2-7
CSGKTRRGEQYF
TGCAGCGGAAAGACCCGCAGGGGCGAGCAGTACTTC
>TRBD2|few|TRBV11-2|TRBJ2-2
CASSVAGGYAGELFF
TGTGCCAGCAGCGTAGCGGGAGGGTACGCCGGGGAGCTGTTTTTT
>TRBD2|many|TRBV15|TRBJ2-1
CATSREKSGRNLYNEQFF
TGTGCCACCAGCAGAGAAAAAAGCGGGAGGAACCTTTACAATGAGCAGTTCTTC
>TRBD2|.|TRBV20-1|TRBJ2-2
CSARERGGPGELFF
TGCAGTGCTAGAGAGCGGGGGGGCCCCGGGGAGCTGTTTTTT
>TRBD2|.|TRBV6-5|TRBJ2-7
CASSLAGTWGEQYF
TGTGCCAGCAGCTTAGCGGGGACCTGGGGCGAGCAGTACTTC
>.|few|TRBV5-1|TRBJ2-7
CASSPGGRGHSYEQYF
TGCGCCAGCAGTCCGGGGGGCAGGGGGCACTCCTACGAGCAGTACTTC
>.|many|TRBV11-1|TRBJ1-2
CASSPMGGSPSTNYGYTF
TGTGCCAGCAGCCCGATGGGGGGAAGCCCCTCTACTAACTATGGCTACACCTTC
>.|few|TRBV5-1|TRBJ2-1
CASSLRLGGEQFF
TGCGCCAGCAGCTTGAGACTTGGTGGTGAGCAGTTCTTC
>.|.|TRBV20-1|TRBJ1-2
CSASPRRGNYGYTF
TGCAGTGCTAGTCCCCGGAGGGGAAACTATGGCTACACCTTC
>.|few|TRBV4-1|TRBJ1-5
CASSQGPRRRSNQPQHF
TGCGCCAGCAGCCAAGGCCCTAGGCGGCGGAGCAATCAGCCCCAGCATTTT
>TRBD2|.|TRBV12-3/TRBV12-4|TRBJ2-2
CASSRLAGRSGELFF
TGTGCCAGCAGTCGACTAGCGGGACGGTCCGGGGAGCTGTTTTTT
>.|few|TRBV28|TRBJ2-3
CASTNRLARRDTQYF
TGTGCCAGCACCAACCGGCTAGCGCGTAGGGATACGCAGTATTTT
>.|many|TRBV5-6|TRBJ2-7
CASSLGSGEQYF
TGTGCCAGCAGCTTGGGGTCGGGCGAGCAGTACTTC
>.|once|TRBV5-4|TRBJ1-1
CASSSRAPSNTEAFF
TGTGCCAGCAGCTCCAGGGCCCCCTCGAACACTGAAGCTTTCTTT
>.|many|TRBV20-1|TRBJ2-7
CSADLPRNSYEQYF
TGCAGTGCCGACCTCCCGAGAAACTCCTACGAGCAGTACTTC